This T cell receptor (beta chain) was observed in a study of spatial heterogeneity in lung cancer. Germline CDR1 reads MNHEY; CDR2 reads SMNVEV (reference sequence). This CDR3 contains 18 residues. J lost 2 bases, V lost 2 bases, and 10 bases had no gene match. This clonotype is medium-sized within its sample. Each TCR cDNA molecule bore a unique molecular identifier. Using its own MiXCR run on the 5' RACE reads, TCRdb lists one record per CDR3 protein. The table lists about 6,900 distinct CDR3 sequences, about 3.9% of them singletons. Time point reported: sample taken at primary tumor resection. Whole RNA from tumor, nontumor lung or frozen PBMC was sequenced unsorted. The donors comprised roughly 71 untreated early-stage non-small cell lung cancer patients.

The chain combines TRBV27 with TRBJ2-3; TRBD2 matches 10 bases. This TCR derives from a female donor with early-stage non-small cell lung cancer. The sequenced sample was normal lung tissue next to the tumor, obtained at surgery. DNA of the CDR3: TGTGCCAGCAGTTTAGCGGGTCAGCGGGGGGGGTCCACAGATACGCAGTATTTT. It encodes CASSLAGQRGGSTDTQYF.